A single T cell receptor beta chain is shown here with its context. These data originate in a study of blood T cell repertoires in COVID-19. Across the study: Italy, Spain and the United States were the sources of the convalescent and acute COVID-19 samples.

Trimming cost V 2 bases and J 0 bases, with 4 bases left between them. The CDR3 runs to 13 residues. Germline V gives CDR1 SGHTA, CDR2 FQGNSA. The cohort comprised adults aged roughly 18 to 95 years residing in around 25 US areas. Each participant's cohort was designated according to participant-reported clinical history. The protocol was immunoSEQ multiplex PCR, while the TCRdb copy is restricted to in-frame clones and leaves out a portion. The repertoire holds hundreds of thousands of clones, with 85% to 95% as singletons. The chain uses TRBV7-2 and TRBJ1-1; D not resolved. The clonotype was recovered from a woman aged 18-29 years who had recovered from COVID-19. Sample: PBMCs or T cells enriched from blood (not recorded which). For the CDR3, the DNA is TGTGCCAGCAGCTTATCGGTGAACACTGAAGCTTTCTTT. This encodes CASSLSVNTEAFF.